The rows below give T cell receptor beta chains drawn from one sample of a study of PD-L1 blockade in urothelial cancer. TCRdb keeps only in-frame clones here, not all; method: immunoSEQ multiplex PCR. The table has some 80,000 clones, roughly nine tenths seen once. The input for sequencing was PBMCs, taken around atezolizumab (anti-PD-L1) treatment. These receptors all stem from a woman aged 70-85 years with urothelial cancer. CDR3s include the opening cysteine and the closing phenylalanine or tryptophan. The order of the fields is V gene, J gene, D gene, CDR3 DNA, CDR3 protein. A D gene is named only where the DNA matches it firmly.

V gene: TRBV5-5; J gene: TRBJ2-7; D gene: .; CDR3 DNA: TGTGCCAGCAGCTTAGTCCGGGGTGTCTCCTCCGCGCTTTACGAGCAGTACTTC; CDR3 protein: CASSLVRGVSSALYEQYF
V gene: TRBV28; J gene: TRBJ2-7; D gene: .; CDR3 DNA: TGTGCCAGCAGCGCCGGACTGCCCGCCTACGAGCAGTACTTC; CDR3 protein: CASSAGLPAYEQYF
V gene: TRBV9; J gene: TRBJ2-5; D gene: TRBD2; CDR3 DNA: TGTGCCAGCAGCGTAGGGGCGGGGGGAGATCGACAGACCCAGTACTTC; CDR3 protein: CASSVGAGGDRQTQYF
V gene: TRBV9; J gene: TRBJ2-5; D gene: TRBD1; CDR3 DNA: TGTGCCAGCAGCGCGGGACAGGGAGTTCAAGAGACCCAGTACTTC; CDR3 protein: CASSAGQGVQETQYF
V gene: TRBV21-1; J gene: TRBJ2-4; D gene: .; CDR3 DNA: TGTGCCAGCAGCAAGTTTACGGCAGGACTAGCCAAAAACATTCAGTACTTC; CDR3 protein: CASSKFTAGLAKNIQYF
V gene: TRBV5-1; J gene: TRBJ2-3; D gene: TRBD2; CDR3 DNA: TGCGCCAGCAGCTTGGGACTAGCGGGGGGGCTACTTACAGATACGCAGTATTTT; CDR3 protein: CASSLGLAGGLLTDTQYF
V gene: TRBV5-1; J gene: TRBJ2-6; D gene: .; CDR3 DNA: TGCGCCAGCAGCTTGGCCGATTCAGGGAAGTGGGGGGCCAACGTCCTGACTTTC; CDR3 protein: CASSLADSGKWGANVLTF
V gene: TRBV9; J gene: TRBJ2-1; D gene: TRBD2; CDR3 DNA: TGTGCCAGCAGCGGGGCTAGCGGGTCCTACAATGAGCAGTTCTTC; CDR3 protein: CASSGASGSYNEQFF
V gene: TRBV18; J gene: TRBJ2-5; D gene: TRBD2; CDR3 DNA: TGTGCCAGCTCTTCCGGGACTAGCGGGAGGAAAGAGACCCAGTACTTC; CDR3 protein: CASSSGTSGRKETQYF
V gene: TRBV5-1; J gene: TRBJ2-7; D gene: .; CDR3 DNA: TGCGCCAGCAGCCCGGGACTGGACTACGAGCAGTACTTC; CDR3 protein: CASSPGLDYEQYF
V gene: TRBV7-2; J gene: TRBJ2-2; D gene: .; CDR3 DNA: TGTGCCAGCAGCTTAGGTGGGGGACAGAACACCGGGGAGCTGTTTTTT; CDR3 protein: CASSLGGGQNTGELFF
V gene: TRBV5-4; J gene: TRBJ2-1; D gene: TRBD2; CDR3 DNA: TGTGCCAGCAGCTTGCGATTTGGCGGGGGGTTCTCCTACAATGAGCAGTTCTTC; CDR3 protein: CASSLRFGGGFSYNEQFF
V gene: TRBV9; J gene: TRBJ2-1; D gene: TRBD2; CDR3 DNA: TGTGCCAGCGCGTCCGGGGGGACTGGGGCACCCTACAATGAGCAGTTCTTC; CDR3 protein: CASASGGTGAPYNEQFF